These 10 T cell receptor beta chains came from one sample sequenced in a study of blood T cell repertoires in COVID-19 (TCRdb year 2020). The library came from the immunoSEQ multiplex PCR assay. As stored in TCRdb, this immuneACCESS dataset retains in-frame rearrangements with V and J assigned. A fraction of the clones does not appear; measured against another copy, unresolved V genes explain less than half of the discrepancy, and the remainder lacks a known reason. Across this sample there are 200,000 to 250,000 clones, with 80% to 90% seen only once. Around 20% of the sample lies in the top ten. Sequencing used peripheral blood. These receptor sequences come from a man in his thirties or forties with active or convalescent COVID-19.

The chain uses TRBV11-2 and TRBJ1-5; 8 bases are shared with TRBD1. Germline trimming cut 5 bases from V and 1 base from J; bases unmatched to any gene: 10. CDR1 and CDR2 from the germline V gene are SGHAT and FQNNGV. The CDR3 is made up of 17 amino acids. CDR3 nucleotides: TGTGCCAGCAGCGATGGACAGGGAGAAACGAGCAATCAGCCCCAGCATTTT. This codes for CASSDGQGETSNQPQHF.

This clone was picked up a small number of times. The genes are TRBV5-1 and TRBJ2-1; a weak D match, TRBD1 (5 bases). CDR1 SGHRS and CDR2 YFSETQ come from the germline V gene. V lost 0 bases to trimming and J lost 6 bases, with 13 bases between them. The length of the CDR3 is 15 residues. CDR3 sequence reads: CASSLDGQRGNEQFF. For the CDR3, the DNA is TGCGCCAGCAGCTTGGATGGACAAAGGGGCAATGAGCAGTTCTTC.

This clone was picked up a small number of times. This chain connects TRBV30 to TRBJ2-1; 9 nucleotides line up with TRBD1. This CDR3 region has 14 residues. Germline V gene lookup returns CDR1 GTSNPN and CDR2 SVGIG (reference sequence). After removal of 0 bases from V and 5 bases from J, the junction contained 2 bases not matched to a gene. The DNA of the CDR3 is TGTGCCTGGAGTGTACAGGGGGCGCACAATGAGCAGTTCTTC. Its protein product is CAWSVQGAHNEQFF.

The chain links TRBV5-4 to TRBJ2-5; TRBD2 agrees at 12 bases. Trimming removed 1 base from V and 5 bases from J; junction bases left unmatched: 9. CDR1 and CDR2 (germline): SGHNT, YYREEE (reference sequence). CDR3 length: 17 amino acids. In nucleotides, the CDR3 is TGTGCCAGCAGCTTGACTAGCGGGAGGAAGAAGGGGGAGACCCAGTACTTC. Protein product: CASSLTSGRKKGETQYF.

V usage is TRBV5-1 and J usage is TRBJ1-5; D not certain. This CDR3 is 14 amino acids long. Germline loops: CDR1 SGHRS, CDR2 YFSETQ. Between the trimmed V and J ends, which lost 0 bases and 2 bases, there was a span of 6 bases. CDR3 sequence (DNA): TGCGCCAGCAGCTTGGATTATGGCAATCAGCCCCAGCATTTT. Protein product: CASSLDYGNQPQHF. Using reference TRBV5-1 and TRBJ1-5 for the parts outside the CDR3, the full variable domain is KAGVTQTPRYLIKTRGQQVTLSCSPISGHRSVSWYQQTPGQGLQFLFEYFSETQRNKGNFPGRFSGRQFSNSRSEMNVSTLELGDSALYLCASSLDYGNQPQHFGDGTRLSIL.

The chain recombines TRBV28 with TRBJ2-3; a weak D match, TRBD2 (5 bases). V lost 1 base and J lost 4, with 6 bases in between. The length of the CDR3 is 13 residues. Germline lookup yields CDR1 MDHEN and CDR2 SYDVKM. This CDR3 is CASSLSGSDTQYF. The CDR3 DNA is TGTGCCAGCAGTTTATCGGGGTCAGATACGCAGTATTTT. Drawing the rest from reference TRBV28 and TRBJ2-3, the complete variable domain is DVKVTQSSRYLVKRTGEKVFLECVQDMDHENMFWYRQDPGLGLRLIYFSYDVKMKEKGDIPEGYSVSREKKERFSLILESASTNQTSMYLCASSLSGSDTQYFGPGTRLTVL.

This rearrangement joins TRBV6-5 to TRBJ2-1, with a tentative D call TRBD2 (6 bases). Germline V gene lookup returns CDR1 MNHEY and CDR2 SVGAGI. V shed 8 bases and J shed 4 bases, with 15 bases lying between them. This CDR3 has 14 amino acids. CDR3 sequence: CASGNPAGYNEQFF. The DNA for the CDR3 is TGTGCCAGCGGCAACCCTGCGGGGTACAATGAGCAGTTCTTC.

This chain connects TRBV19 to TRBJ2-7, with TRBD1 matching over 7 bases. CDR3 size: 15 residues. CDR1 and CDR2 from the germline V gene are LNHDA and SQIVND (reference sequence). The J segment lost 2 bases and the V segment lost 1 base, leaving 5 bases of the junction unmatched. As DNA, the CDR3 is TGTGCCAGTAGTATAGCCGCCGGGACAGCCTACGAGCAGTACTTC. Translated, it gives CASSIAAGTAYEQYF.

The V and J genes are TRBV7-6 and TRBJ2-7, with 7 bases fitting TRBD1. The V segment lost 5 bases and the J segment 2 bases; nucleotides outside the gene matches: 9. Germline V gene sequence: CDR1 SGHVS, CDR2 FNYEAQ. This CDR3 region has 15 residues. The DNA for the CDR3 is TGTGCCAGCAGCACCCCCGGACAGGACACCTACGAGCAGTACTTC. Its protein product is CASSTPGQDTYEQYF.

This clone was seen a single time. This sequence joins TRBV5-1 and TRBJ1-4; no clear D gene. The germline V and J ends were trimmed by 4 bases and 3 bases, with 13 bases remaining between them. CDR1 is SGHRS, CDR2 YFSETQ, per germline. The CDR3 length is 15 residues. The CDR3 nucleotides read TGCGCCAGCAGCCCGGGAGGGTCCTCTAATGAAAAACTGTTTTTT. This codes for CASSPGGSSNEKLFF.